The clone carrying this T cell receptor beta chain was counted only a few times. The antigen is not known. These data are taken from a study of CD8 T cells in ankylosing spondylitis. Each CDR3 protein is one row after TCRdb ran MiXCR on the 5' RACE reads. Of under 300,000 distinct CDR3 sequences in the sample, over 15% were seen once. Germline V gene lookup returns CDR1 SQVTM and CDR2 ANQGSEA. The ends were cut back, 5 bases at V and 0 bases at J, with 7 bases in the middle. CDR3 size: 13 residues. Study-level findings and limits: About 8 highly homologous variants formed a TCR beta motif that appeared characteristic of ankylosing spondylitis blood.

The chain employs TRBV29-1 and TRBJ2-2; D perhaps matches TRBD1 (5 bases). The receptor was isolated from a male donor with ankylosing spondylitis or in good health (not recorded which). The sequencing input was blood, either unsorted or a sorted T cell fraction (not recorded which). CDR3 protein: CSVWGTNTGELFF. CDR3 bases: TGCAGCGTTTGGGGCACGAACACCGGGGAGCTGTTTTTT.